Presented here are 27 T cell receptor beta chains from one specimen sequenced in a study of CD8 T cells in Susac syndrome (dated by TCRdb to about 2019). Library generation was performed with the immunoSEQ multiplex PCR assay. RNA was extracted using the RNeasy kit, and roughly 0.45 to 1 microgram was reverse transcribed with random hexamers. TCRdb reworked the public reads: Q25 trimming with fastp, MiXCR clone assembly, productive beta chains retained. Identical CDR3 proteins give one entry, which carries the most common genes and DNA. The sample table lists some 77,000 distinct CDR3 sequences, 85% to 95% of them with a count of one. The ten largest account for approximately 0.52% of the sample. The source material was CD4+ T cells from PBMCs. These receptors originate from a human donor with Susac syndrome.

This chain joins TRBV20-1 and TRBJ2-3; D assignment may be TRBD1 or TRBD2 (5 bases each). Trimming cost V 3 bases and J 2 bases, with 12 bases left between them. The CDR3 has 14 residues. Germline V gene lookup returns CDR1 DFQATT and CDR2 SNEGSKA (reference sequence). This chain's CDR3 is CSARGEPPTDTQYF. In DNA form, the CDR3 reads TGCAGTGCTAGGGGGGAACCACCCACAGATACGCAGTATTTT.

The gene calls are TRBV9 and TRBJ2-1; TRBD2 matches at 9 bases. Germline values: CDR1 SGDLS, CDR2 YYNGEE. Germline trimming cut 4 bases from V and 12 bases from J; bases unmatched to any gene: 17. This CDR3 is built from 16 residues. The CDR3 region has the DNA TGTGCCAGCAGCCTAGGACATGGGACTAGCTCCCCTGGGCAGTTCTTC. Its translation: CASSLGHGTSSPGQFF.

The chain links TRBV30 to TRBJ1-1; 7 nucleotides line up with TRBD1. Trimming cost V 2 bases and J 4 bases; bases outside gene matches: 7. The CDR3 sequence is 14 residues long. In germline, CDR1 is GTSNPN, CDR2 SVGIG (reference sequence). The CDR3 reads CAWSMQGVSTEAFF. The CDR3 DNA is TGTGCCTGGAGTATGCAGGGGGTGAGCACTGAAGCTTTCTTT.

The CDR3 region is CSAAQQGWTEKLFF. The DNA of the CDR3 is TGCAGTGCTGCGCAACAGGGTTGGACTGAAAAACTGTTTTTT. The chain combines TRBV20-1 with TRBJ1-4; the D gene is possibly TRBD1 (6 bases). The CDR3 contains 14 residues. V lost 5 bases and J lost 7, with 17 bases in between. Germline V lookup: CDR1 DFQATT, CDR2 SNEGSKA (reference sequence).

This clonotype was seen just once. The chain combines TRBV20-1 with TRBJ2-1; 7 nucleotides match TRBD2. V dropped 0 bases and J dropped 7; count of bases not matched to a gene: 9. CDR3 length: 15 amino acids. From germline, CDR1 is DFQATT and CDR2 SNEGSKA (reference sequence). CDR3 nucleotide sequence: TGCAGTGCTAGAGATCGTGCGGGAGTGGGTAATGAGCAGTTCTTC. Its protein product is CSARDRAGVGNEQFF.

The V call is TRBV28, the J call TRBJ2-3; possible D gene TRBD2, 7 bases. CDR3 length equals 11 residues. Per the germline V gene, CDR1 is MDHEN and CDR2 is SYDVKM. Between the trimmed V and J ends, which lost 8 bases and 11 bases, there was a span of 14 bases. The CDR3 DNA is TGTGCCAGCCGGGGGGCCTCTGGGCAGTATTTT. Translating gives CASRGASGQYF.

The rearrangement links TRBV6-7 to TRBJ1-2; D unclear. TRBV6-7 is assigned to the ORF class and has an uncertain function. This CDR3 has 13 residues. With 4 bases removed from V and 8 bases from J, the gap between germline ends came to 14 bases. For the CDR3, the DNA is TGTGCCAGCAGTTCCCCGGCGACAAGCGGCTACACCTTC. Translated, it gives CASSSPATSGYTF.

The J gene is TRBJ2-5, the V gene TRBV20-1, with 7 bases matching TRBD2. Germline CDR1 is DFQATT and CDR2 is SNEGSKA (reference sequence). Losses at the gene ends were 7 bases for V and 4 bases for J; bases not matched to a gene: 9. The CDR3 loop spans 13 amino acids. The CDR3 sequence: CSGGGEGGETQYF. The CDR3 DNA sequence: TGCAGTGGGGGGGGAGAGGGCGGAGAGACCCAGTACTTC.

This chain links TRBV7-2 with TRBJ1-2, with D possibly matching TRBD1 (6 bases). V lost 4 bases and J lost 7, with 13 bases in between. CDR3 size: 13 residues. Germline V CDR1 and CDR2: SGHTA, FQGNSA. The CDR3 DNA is TGTGCCAGCAGCTACGGACAGCAAGGTGGCTACACCTTC. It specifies CASSYGQQGGYTF.

CDR3 amino acids: CASSFTGDGQPQHF. CDR3 in DNA: TGTGCCAGCAGCTTCACAGGGGATGGACAGCCCCAGCATTTT. J is TRBJ1-5 and V is TRBV7-2, with TRBD1 identical over 7 bases. V lost 3 bases and J lost 7; bases outside the gene matches: 6. The CDR3 covers 14 residues. Per the germline V gene, CDR1 is SGHTA and CDR2 is FQGNSA. Combining the CDR3 with reference TRBV7-2 and TRBJ1-5 gives the whole variable domain GAGVSQSPSNKVTEKGKDVELRCDPISGHTALYWYRQSLGQGLEFLIYFQGNSAPDKSGLPSDRFSAERTGGSVSTLTIQRTQQEDSAVYLCASSFTGDGQPQHFGDGTRLSIL.

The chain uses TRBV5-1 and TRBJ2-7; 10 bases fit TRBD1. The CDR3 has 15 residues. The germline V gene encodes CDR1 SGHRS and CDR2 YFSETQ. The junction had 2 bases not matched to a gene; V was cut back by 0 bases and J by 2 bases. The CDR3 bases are TGCGCCAGCAGCTTGGCAGGGACAGGGGCCTACGAGCAGTACTTC. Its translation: CASSLAGTGAYEQYF.

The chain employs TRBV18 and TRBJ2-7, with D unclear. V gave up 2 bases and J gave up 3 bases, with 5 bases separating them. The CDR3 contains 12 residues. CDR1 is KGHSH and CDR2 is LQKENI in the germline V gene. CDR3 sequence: CASSPKDYEQYF. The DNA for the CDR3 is TGTGCCAGCTCACCAAAGGACTACGAGCAGTACTTC. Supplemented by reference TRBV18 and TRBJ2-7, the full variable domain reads NAGVMQNPRHLVRRRGQEARLRCSPMKGHSHVYWYRQLPEEGLKFMVYLQKENIIDESGMPKERFSAEFPKEGPSILRIQQVVRGDSAAYFCASSPKDYEQYFGPGTRLTVT.

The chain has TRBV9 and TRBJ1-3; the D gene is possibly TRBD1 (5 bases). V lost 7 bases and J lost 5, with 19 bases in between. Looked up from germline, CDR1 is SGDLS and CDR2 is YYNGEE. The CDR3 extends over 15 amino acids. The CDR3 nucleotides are TGTGCCAGCGCCCCGGCAGGGAATCATCGAAACACCATATATTTT. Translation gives CASAPAGNHRNTIYF.

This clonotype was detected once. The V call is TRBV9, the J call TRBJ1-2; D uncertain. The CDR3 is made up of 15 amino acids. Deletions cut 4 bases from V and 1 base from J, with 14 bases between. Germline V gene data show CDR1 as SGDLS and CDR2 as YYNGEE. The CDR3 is CASSSLGIGNYGYTF. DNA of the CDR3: TGTGCCAGCAGCAGCCTTGGCATTGGTAACTATGGCTACACCTTC.

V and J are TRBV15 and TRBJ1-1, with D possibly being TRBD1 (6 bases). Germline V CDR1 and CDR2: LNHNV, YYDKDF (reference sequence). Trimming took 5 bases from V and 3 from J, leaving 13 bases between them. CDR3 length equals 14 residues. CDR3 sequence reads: CATSRYRADTEAFF. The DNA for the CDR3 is TGTGCCACCAGCCGTTACAGGGCGGACACTGAAGCTTTCTTT.

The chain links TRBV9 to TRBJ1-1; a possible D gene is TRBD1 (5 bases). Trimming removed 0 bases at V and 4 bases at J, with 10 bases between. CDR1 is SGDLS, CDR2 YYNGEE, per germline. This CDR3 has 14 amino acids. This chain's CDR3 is CASSVGAGTTEAFF. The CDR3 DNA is TGTGCCAGCAGCGTAGGGGCAGGGACCACTGAAGCTTTCTTT.

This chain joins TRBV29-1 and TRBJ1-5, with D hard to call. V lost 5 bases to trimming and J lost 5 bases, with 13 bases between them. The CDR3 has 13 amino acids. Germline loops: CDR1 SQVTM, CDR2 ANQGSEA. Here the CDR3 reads CSVRRAPDQPQHF. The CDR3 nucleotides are TGCAGCGTTAGAAGAGCACCTGATCAGCCCCAGCATTTT.

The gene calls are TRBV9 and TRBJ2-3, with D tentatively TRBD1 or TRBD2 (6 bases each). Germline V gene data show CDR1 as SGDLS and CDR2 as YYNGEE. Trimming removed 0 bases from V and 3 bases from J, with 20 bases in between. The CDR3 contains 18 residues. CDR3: CASSVVAPVGGGTDTQYF. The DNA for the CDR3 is TGTGCCAGCAGCGTAGTGGCCCCGGTCGGAGGGGGTACAGATACGCAGTATTTT.

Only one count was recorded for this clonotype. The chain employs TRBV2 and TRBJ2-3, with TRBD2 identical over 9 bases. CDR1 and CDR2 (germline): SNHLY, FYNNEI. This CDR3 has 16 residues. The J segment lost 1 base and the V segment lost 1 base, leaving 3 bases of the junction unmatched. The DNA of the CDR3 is TGTGCCAGCAGTGAAGACGTAGCGGGGGGCACAGATACGCAGTATTTT. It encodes CASSEDVAGGTDTQYF. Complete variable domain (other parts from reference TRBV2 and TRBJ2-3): EPEVTQTPSHQVTQMGQEVILRCVPISNHLYFYWYRQILGQKVEFLVSFYNNEISEKSEIFDDQFSVERPDGSNFTLKIRSTKLEDSAMYFCASSEDVAGGTDTQYFGPGTRLTVL.

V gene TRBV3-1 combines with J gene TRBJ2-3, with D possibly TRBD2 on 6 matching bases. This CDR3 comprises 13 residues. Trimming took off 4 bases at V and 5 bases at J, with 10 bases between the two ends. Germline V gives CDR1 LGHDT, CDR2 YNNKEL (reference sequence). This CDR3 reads CASSPQTRDTQYF. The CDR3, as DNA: TGTGCCAGCAGCCCACAGACTAGAGATACGCAGTATTTT.

The CDR3 sequence: CATSIITYTFNYGYTF. The CDR3 region has the DNA TGTGCCACCAGCATCATAACTTACACTTTTAACTATGGCTACACCTTC. This chain joins TRBV15 and TRBJ1-2; no firm D call. Germline-derived CDR1 and CDR2 are LNHNV and YYDKDF (reference sequence). V gave up 4 bases and J gave up 1 base, with 16 bases separating them. There are 16 residues in the CDR3. Full variable domain (rest looked up from reference TRBV15 and TRBJ1-2): DAMVIQNPRYQVTQFGKPVTLSCSQTLNHNVMYWYQQKSSQAPKLLFHYYDKDFNNEADTPDNFQSRRPNTSFCFLDIRSPGLGDTAMYLCATSIITYTFNYGYTFGSGTRLTVV.

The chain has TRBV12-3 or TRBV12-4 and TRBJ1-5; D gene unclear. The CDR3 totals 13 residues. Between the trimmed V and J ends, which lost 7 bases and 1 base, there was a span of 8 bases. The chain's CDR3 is CASTDGSNQPQHF. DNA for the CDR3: TGTGCCAGCACAGACGGAAGCAATCAGCCCCAGCATTTT.

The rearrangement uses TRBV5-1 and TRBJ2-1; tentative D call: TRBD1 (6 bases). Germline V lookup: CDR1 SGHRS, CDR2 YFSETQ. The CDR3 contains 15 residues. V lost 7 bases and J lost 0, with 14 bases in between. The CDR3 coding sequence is TGCGCCAGCCGTTCAGGGGTAAGCTCCTACAATGAGCAGTTCTTC. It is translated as CASRSGVSSYNEQFF. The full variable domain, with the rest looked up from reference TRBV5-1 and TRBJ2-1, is KAGVTQTPRYLIKTRGQQVTLSCSPISGHRSVSWYQQTPGQGLQFLFEYFSETQRNKGNFPGRFSGRQFSNSRSEMNVSTLELGDSALYLCASRSGVSSYNEQFFGPGTRLTVL.

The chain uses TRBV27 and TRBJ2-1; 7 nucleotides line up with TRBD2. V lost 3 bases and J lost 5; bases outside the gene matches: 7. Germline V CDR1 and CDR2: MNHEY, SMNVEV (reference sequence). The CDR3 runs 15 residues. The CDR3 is CASSFYGLGNNEQFF. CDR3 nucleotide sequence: TGTGCCAGCAGTTTTTATGGACTAGGAAACAATGAGCAGTTCTTC.

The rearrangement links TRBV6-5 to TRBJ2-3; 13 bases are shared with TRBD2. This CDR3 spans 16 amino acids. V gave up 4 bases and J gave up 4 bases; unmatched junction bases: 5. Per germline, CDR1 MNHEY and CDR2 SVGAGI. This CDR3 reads CASSFLLAGGPDTQYF. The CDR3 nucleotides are TGTGCCAGCAGTTTCTTACTAGCGGGGGGGCCAGATACGCAGTATTTT.

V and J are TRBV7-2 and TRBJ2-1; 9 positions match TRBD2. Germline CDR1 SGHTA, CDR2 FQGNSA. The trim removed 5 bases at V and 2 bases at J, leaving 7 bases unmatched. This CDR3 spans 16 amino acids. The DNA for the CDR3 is TGTGCCAGCAGCCGGGCCGGACTAGCGACCTACAATGAGCAGTTCTTC. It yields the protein CASSRAGLATYNEQFF.

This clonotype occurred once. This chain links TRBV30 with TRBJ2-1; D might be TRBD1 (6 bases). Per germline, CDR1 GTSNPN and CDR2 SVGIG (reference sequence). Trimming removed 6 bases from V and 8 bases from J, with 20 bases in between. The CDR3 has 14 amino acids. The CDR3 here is CACTWLTGSHEQFF. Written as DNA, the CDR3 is TGTGCCTGTACATGGCTTACAGGGAGCCATGAGCAGTTCTTC.